The rows below give T cell receptor beta chains drawn from one sample of a study of OX40 agonist ivuxolimab in advanced cancers. The assay was immunoSEQ multiplex PCR, and TCRdb's table has in-frame clones only and misses some. The sample contains about 20,000 clones, 80% to 95% of which appear only once. The source material was CD4+ or CD8+ T cells sorted from blood, sampled in a trial of the OX40 agonist ivuxolimab. The receptor set was obtained from an adult with an advanced solid tumor such as melanoma, head and neck, liver or kidney cancer. The CDR3 runs from the conserved cysteine through the conserved F or W.

>TRBJ2-5|TRBV6-1
CASSVRDRQETQYF
>TRBJ2-7|TRBV7-2
CASSLGTGIDEQYF
>TRBJ2-1|TRBV5-1
CASSPGRGDEQFF
>TRBJ2-1|TRBV7-6
CASSSAGGLYNEQFF
>TRBJ2-7|TRBV30
CAWSFGTYEQYF
>TRBJ2-7|TRBV5-6
CASSAPGQANYEQYF
>TRBJ1-2|TRBV4-1
CASSQEGTGVYGYTF
>TRBJ1-2|TRBV7-9
CASRPLTVRDASYGYTF
>TRBJ2-3|TRBV2
CASSGGAGTDTQYF
>TRBJ2-7|TRBV2
CASSEARGYEQYF
>TRBJ2-7|TRBV19
CASSIVGGSSYEQYF